Sequencing of this T cell receptor (beta chain) was carried out in a study of blood T cell repertoires in COVID-19. Germline loops: CDR1 MDHEN, CDR2 SYDVKM. V shed 2 bases, J shed 6 bases, and the junction held 1 base outside the gene matches. The CDR3 covers 14 residues. Generated by immunoSEQ multiplex PCR, the TCRdb table keeps only in-frame clones and is missing some. This table has approximately 230,000 clones, 70% to 90% appearing once. The rearrangement joins TRBV28 to TRBJ2-2, with 9 positions matching TRBD2. The receptor comes from an elderly man with acute or convalescent COVID-19. What was sequenced was peripheral blood. CDR3 bases: TGTGCCAGCAGTTTACGCGGGAGGGCCGGGGAGCTGTTTTTT. Its protein product is CASSLRGRAGELFF.